This T cell receptor beta chain was identified during a study of CD8 T cells in ankylosing spondylitis. Each CDR3 protein is one row after TCRdb ran MiXCR on the 5' RACE reads. The sample has nearly 250,000 distinct CDR3 sequences; over 30% are singletons. Germline CDR1 and CDR2: SQVTM and ANQGSEA. V gave up 6 bases and J gave up 3 bases, with 23 bases separating them. CDR3 length: 17 amino acids. The sequence was obtained from a male donor with ankylosing spondylitis or in good health (not recorded which). The chain combines TRBV29-1 with TRBJ2-2; D remains ambiguous. Sequenced: blood, either unsorted or a sorted T cell fraction (not recorded which). The CDR3 sequence is CSVPPNLLVFYTGELFF. The CDR3 DNA reads as TGCAGCGTCCCGCCGAATCTGCTTGTGTTCTACACCGGGGAGCTGTTTTTT.